The next 31 T cell receptor beta chains were all read from a single sample in a study of shared clonotypes between healthy human individuals. Profiled with immunoSEQ multiplex PCR; TCRdb holds only in-frame clones, not every one. Of around 2,000,000 clones listed, around 93% are singletons. Naive CD8 cells comprised CD45RO-negative, CCR7-positively selected cells, excluding terminally differentiated effector memory CD45RA+ cells. Sequenced: naive CD8+ T cells from PBMCs. The receptors were gathered from a man younger than 30 in good health. Some clones in this sample may be carry-over from other donors' samples.

This clone was picked up one time. The gene calls are TRBV28 and TRBJ2-3; unclear D gene. The length of the CDR3 is 15 residues. Per germline, CDR1 MDHEN and CDR2 SYDVKM. Trimming left V 5 bases short and J 3 bases short, with 15 bases between. CDR3 coding DNA: TGTGCCAGCAGTCCAACGGGCATAGTTACAGATACGCAGTATTTT. This codes for CASSPTGIVTDTQYF.

The chain's CDR3 is CASSLFSERQETQYF. CDR3 DNA: TGTGCCAGCAGCTTATTTTCGGAGAGACAAGAGACCCAGTACTTC. The rearrangement joins TRBV7-9 to TRBJ2-5; D is uncertain. Germline CDR1 and CDR2: SEHNR and FQNEAQ (reference sequence). There are 15 residues in the CDR3. Trimming removed 2 bases at V and 2 bases at J, with 12 bases between.

The rearrangement links TRBV28 to TRBJ1-1, with 9 bases lining up with TRBD1. The CDR3 runs to 14 residues. V was pared by 5 bases and J by 0 bases, with 1 base of the junction left unmatched. Per the germline V gene, CDR1 is MDHEN and CDR2 is SYDVKM. CDR3 region: CASSTGGMNTEAFF. The CDR3 DNA sequence: TGTGCCAGCAGTACAGGGGGCATGAACACTGAAGCTTTCTTT.

This clone was detected only once. V usage is TRBV10-3 and J usage is TRBJ2-1; tentatively, D is TRBD1 or TRBD2 (5 bases each). V dropped 5 bases and J dropped 3 bases, with 14 bases sitting between them. The CDR3 has 15 amino acids. Germline V CDR1 and CDR2: ENHRY, SYGVKD. The CDR3 here is CAISPPGPNYNEQFF. In DNA, the CDR3 is TGTGCCATCAGTCCGCCGGGACCCAACTACAATGAGCAGTTCTTC.

The genes are TRBV4-1 and TRBJ2-1, with 7 bases lining up with TRBD2. J was trimmed by 8 bases and V by 1 base; bases with no gene match: 11. Germline CDR1 MGHRA, CDR2 YSYEKL. CDR3 length equals 16 residues. DNA for the CDR3: TGCGCCAGCAGCCAAGGTTTTATGGCGGCGGGGGATGAGCAGTTCTTC. It translates to CASSQGFMAAGDEQFF.

The gene calls are TRBV6-4 and TRBJ2-1, with 7 bases that match TRBD2. V trimming: 3 bases; J trimming: 3 bases; junction bases outside the gene matches: 8. The CDR3 totals 16 residues. Germline V gene lookup returns CDR1 MRHNA and CDR2 SNTAGT. CDR3 DNA sequence: TGTGCCAGCAGTGAGACGGGGCGGGGGAACTACAATGAGCAGTTCTTC. It yields the protein CASSETGRGNYNEQFF.

V gene TRBV27 combines with J gene TRBJ1-5, with D possibly being TRBD1 (6 bases). V lost 4 bases and J lost 5, with 12 bases in between. The CDR3 sequence is 14 residues long. CDR1 MNHEY and CDR2 SMNVEV come from the germline V gene (reference sequence). The CDR3 DNA is TGTGCCAGCAGTTCAGACAGGCGTTATCAGCCCCAGCATTTT. It codes for CASSSDRRYQPQHF.

This rearrangement joins TRBV19 to TRBJ2-3, with a weak D call TRBD1 (6 bases). Per the germline V gene, CDR1 is LNHDA and CDR2 is SQIVND (reference sequence). V lost 3 bases and J lost 4, with 14 bases in between. The CDR3 has 15 residues. CDR3 in amino acids: CASSIFPQGPDTQYF. The DNA of the CDR3 is TGTGCCAGTAGTATTTTCCCACAGGGCCCAGATACGCAGTATTTT.

J is TRBJ2-1 and V is TRBV2; TRBD2 matches at 9 bases. CDR1 and CDR2 from the germline V gene are SNHLY and FYNNEI. With 0 bases clipped from V and 7 bases from J, the junction kept 19 bases outside the gene matches. The CDR3 spans 20 residues. The CDR3 spells CASSEAEGLAFLTQGNEQFF. The CDR3 DNA reads TGTGCCAGCAGTGAAGCAGAAGGACTAGCGTTTCTAACCCAAGGGAATGAGCAGTTCTTC.

A word on this clone: This sample includes further DNA sequences coding for the same CDR3. This chain's CDR3 is CASSLGAEAFF. The CDR3 DNA reads as TGTGCCAGCAGCTTGGGGGCTGAAGCTTTCTTT. The genes are TRBV5-6 and TRBJ1-1; D gene uncertain. Germline lookup yields CDR1 SGHDT and CDR2 YYEEEE. The V end was cut by 0 bases, the J end by 6 bases, with 3 bases between. The CDR3 has 11 amino acids.

The chain uses TRBV7-9 and TRBJ2-1; 10 positions match TRBD2. V lost 5 bases and J lost 3; bases outside the gene matches: 7. The germline V gene encodes CDR1 SEHNR and CDR2 FQNEAQ (reference sequence). The CDR3 is 16 residues long. In DNA, the CDR3 is TGTGCCAGCAGCCCAATCAGACTAGCGGGCTACAATGAGCAGTTCTTC. Translating gives CASSPIRLAGYNEQFF.

This CDR3 reads CAIRSNRDNTEAFF. CDR3 nucleotide sequence: TGTGCCATCAGATCCAACAGGGACAACACTGAAGCTTTCTTT. The chain uses TRBV10-3 and TRBJ1-1, with D possibly TRBD1 on 6 matching bases. Germline V gene sequence: CDR1 ENHRY, CDR2 SYGVKD. V shed 6 bases and J shed 2 bases, with 13 bases lying between them. This CDR3 contains 14 residues.

The chain couples TRBV28 to TRBJ2-1; 12 nucleotides match TRBD2. The length of the CDR3 is 17 residues. The V and J ends lost 4 bases and 3 bases, in that order; junction bases with no gene match: 7. Germline loops: CDR1 MDHEN, CDR2 SYDVKM. The CDR3 reads CASSSPSLAGGYNEQFF. DNA of the CDR3: TGTGCCAGCAGTTCCCCCTCACTAGCGGGAGGCTACAATGAGCAGTTCTTC.

Only a few counts were recorded for this clone. The rearrangement links TRBV6-1 to TRBJ1-1; 7 bases line up with TRBD1. With V trimmed by 4 bases and J by 4 bases, 12 bases remained unmatched. The CDR3 extends over 16 amino acids. Germline V gene lookup returns CDR1 MNHNS and CDR2 SASEGT. The CDR3 here is CASSGDRVRWGTEAFF. Written as DNA, the CDR3 is TGTGCCAGCAGTGGCGACAGGGTTAGGTGGGGCACTGAAGCTTTCTTT.

The chain has TRBV5-4 and TRBJ2-7; no clear D. Trimming removed 0 bases at V and 7 bases at J, with 11 bases between. CDR1 is SGHNT and CDR2 is YYREEE in the germline V gene (reference sequence). CDR3 length: 13 residues. CDR3 amino acids: CASSLDLASEQYF. The CDR3 DNA reads TGTGCCAGCAGCTTGGACCTTGCCAGTGAGCAGTACTTC.

The chain joins TRBV7-2 to TRBJ2-7; the D is unclear. Germline V CDR1 and CDR2: SGHTA, FQGNSA. The CDR3 extends over 15 amino acids. V lost 1 base and J 6 bases, leaving 16 bases between the germline ends. The CDR3 sequence: CASSLVLGSSVEQYF. For the CDR3, the DNA is TGTGCCAGCAGCTTAGTGTTGGGGTCTAGTGTCGAGCAGTACTTC.

Remarks on this clone: Other DNA sequences in this specimen translate into the identical CDR3. The chain has TRBV9 and TRBJ1-1, with D tentatively TRBD1 (6 bases). Trimming shortened V by 3 bases and J by 0 bases, and 12 bases separated the two germline ends. CDR3 length: 15 amino acids. From germline, CDR1 is SGDLS and CDR2 YYNGEE. The CDR3 bases are TGTGCCAGCAGCGCTGGGGGGGGCATGAACACTGAAGCTTTCTTT. Translated, it gives CASSAGGGMNTEAFF.

In this sample, this clone turned up once. This chain joins TRBV9 and TRBJ2-7, with D possibly matching TRBD2 (6 bases). The germline V gene has CDR1 SGDLS and CDR2 YYNGEE. Trimming removed 0 bases from V and 5 bases from J, with 12 bases in between. CDR3 length: 14 residues. The CDR3 protein is CASSVGGVPHEQYF. The CDR3 bases are TGTGCCAGCAGCGTAGGGGGGGTTCCTCACGAGCAGTACTTC.

This clone was found once. V and J are TRBV19 and TRBJ2-7; D is perhaps TRBD1 (6 bases). The germline V and J ends were trimmed by 5 bases and 5 bases, with 16 bases remaining between them. Germline V CDR1 and CDR2: LNHDA, SQIVND (reference sequence). The CDR3 extends over 14 amino acids. The CDR3 region has the DNA TGTGCCAGTAGTCCCCAGACAGGCCTTGACGAGCAGTACTTC. This translates into CASSPQTGLDEQYF.

V is TRBV28 and J is TRBJ2-5, with D uncertain. The end of the DNA aligns better with TRBJ2-7, so the J call may be wrong. Germline V gene sequence: CDR1 MDHEN, CDR2 SYDVKM. The CDR3 is made up of 16 amino acids. The CDR3 DNA sequence: TGTGCCAGCAGTCCTACGATCATACAAAGCTCCTACGAGCAGTACTTC. This codes for CASSPTIIQSSYEQYF.

The chain links TRBV29-1 to TRBJ2-1; D gene uncertain. The CDR3 has 11 residues. CDR1 and CDR2 (germline): SQVTM, ANQGSEA. V dropped 0 bases and J dropped 8 bases, with 5 bases sitting between them. This CDR3 reads CSVEDLDEQFF. The CDR3 DNA reads as TGCAGCGTTGAAGATCTGGATGAGCAGTTCTTC.

The J gene is TRBJ2-7, the V gene TRBV9; D is undetermined. CDR1 is SGDLS and CDR2 is YYNGEE in the germline V gene. V shed 0 bases and J shed 7 bases, with 11 bases lying between them. This CDR3 is built from 13 residues. CDR3 region: CASSVGNAREQYF. CDR3 bases: TGTGCCAGCAGCGTAGGTAATGCCCGAGAGCAGTACTTC.

This chain joins TRBV11-2 and TRBJ2-3; D is unresolved. This CDR3 comprises 13 residues. Germline CDR1 and CDR2: SGHAT and FQNNGV. V was pared by 4 bases and J by 6 bases, with 11 bases between. CDR3 in DNA: TGTGCCAGCAGCTACCCCCGGCCGGATACGCAGTATTTT. Its protein product is CASSYPRPDTQYF.

This chain joins TRBV7-2 and TRBJ1-1; D not resolved. The length of the CDR3 is 15 residues. V was trimmed by 4 bases and J by 1 base, leaving 13 bases between them. Germline V lookup: CDR1 SGHTA, CDR2 FQGNSA. CDR3: CASSSSDFPNTEAFF. DNA of the CDR3: TGTGCCAGCAGCTCATCAGATTTTCCGAACACTGAAGCTTTCTTT.

V is TRBV9 and J is TRBJ2-1; 11 bases line up with TRBD2. The J segment lost 4 bases and the V segment lost 4 bases, leaving 10 bases of the junction unmatched. Germline-derived CDR1 and CDR2 are SGDLS and YYNGEE. The CDR3 totals 17 residues. The CDR3 nucleotides are TGTGCCAGCAGCACCCCAAGGGCTAGCGGGAGGTACAATGAGCAGTTCTTC. Amino acid sequence: CASSTPRASGRYNEQFF.

The chain links TRBV15 to TRBJ1-5; unclear D gene. The V gene's germline CDR1 is LNHNV and CDR2 YYDKDF (reference sequence). V lost 3 bases to trimming and J lost 5 bases, with 23 bases between them. CDR3 size: 18 residues. The CDR3 is CATSSPNSHRAPHQPQHF. The CDR3 DNA is TGTGCCACCAGCAGTCCCAATTCCCACCGGGCCCCACATCAGCCCCAGCATTTT.

The genes are TRBV15 and TRBJ2-1, with 9 bases fitting TRBD2. After removal of 0 bases from V and 4 bases from J, the junction contained 10 bases not matched to a gene. The CDR3 consists of 18 residues. CDR1 is LNHNV and CDR2 is YYDKDF in the germline V gene (reference sequence). The CDR3 DNA is TGTGCCACCAGCAGAGATCCCGGACTAGCGAACGAGTACAATGAGCAGTTCTTC. Protein product: CATSRDPGLANEYNEQFF.

The chain is built from TRBV16 and TRBJ1-1; D gene unclear. Germline V CDR1 and CDR2: KGHSY, FQNENV. Trimming left V 0 bases short and J 6 bases short, with 17 bases between. The CDR3 runs to 16 residues. CDR3 nucleotide sequence: TGTGCCAGCAGCCAATCGATGCCTCAGCCCGTGCCTGAAGCTTTCTTT. It is translated as CASSQSMPQPVPEAFF.

V is TRBV11-2 and J is TRBJ2-7; possibly TRBD2 for D (7 bases). Per the germline V gene, CDR1 is SGHAT and CDR2 is FQNNGV. Trimming removed 10 bases at V and 6 bases at J, with 16 bases between. The CDR3 runs to 12 residues. The CDR3 nucleotides read TGTGCCACCATCGGGGGGCAGGGCGAGCAGTACTTC. It is translated as CATIGGQGEQYF.

The chain carries TRBV5-4 and TRBJ1-5; no clear D. The CDR3 consists of 13 residues. V shed 0 bases and J shed 4 bases, with 5 bases lying between them. Germline V gene data show CDR1 as SGHNT and CDR2 as YYREEE (reference sequence). The CDR3 protein is CASSLGPNQPQHF. CDR3 sequence (DNA): TGTGCCAGCAGCTTGGGACCTAATCAGCCCCAGCATTTT. Based on the CDR3 plus reference TRBV5-4 and TRBJ1-5, the full variable domain is ETGVTQSPTHLIKTRGQQVTLRCSSQSGHNTVSWYQQALGQGPQFIFQYYREEENGRGNFPPRFSGLQFPNYSSELNVNALELDDSALYLCASSLGPNQPQHFGDGTRLSIL.

The chain recombines TRBV14 with TRBJ2-5; D gene unclear. Trimming removed 4 bases at V and 2 bases at J, with 11 bases between. The germline V gene has CDR1 SGHDN and CDR2 FVKESK. This CDR3 is built from 14 residues. CDR3 coding DNA: TGTGCCAGCAGCCTTATGGAGAGACAAGAGACCCAGTACTTC. The encoded protein is CASSLMERQETQYF.